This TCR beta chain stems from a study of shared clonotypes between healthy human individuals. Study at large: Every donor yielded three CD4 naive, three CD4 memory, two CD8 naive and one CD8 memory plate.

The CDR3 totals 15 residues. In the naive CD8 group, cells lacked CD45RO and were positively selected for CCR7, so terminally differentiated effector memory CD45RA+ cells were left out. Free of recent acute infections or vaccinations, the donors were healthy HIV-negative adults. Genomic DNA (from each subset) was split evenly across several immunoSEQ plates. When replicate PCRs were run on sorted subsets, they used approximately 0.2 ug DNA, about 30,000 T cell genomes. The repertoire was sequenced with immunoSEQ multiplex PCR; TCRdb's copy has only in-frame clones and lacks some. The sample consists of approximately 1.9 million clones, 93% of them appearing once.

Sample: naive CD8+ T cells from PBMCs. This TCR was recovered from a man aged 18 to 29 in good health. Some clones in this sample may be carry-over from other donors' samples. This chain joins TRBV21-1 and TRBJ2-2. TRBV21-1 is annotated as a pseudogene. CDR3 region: CASRKHGTLTGELFF. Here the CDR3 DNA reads TGTGCCAGCAGAAAACACGGGACGCTCACCGGGGAGCTGTTTTTT.